Listed below are T cell receptor beta chains from one sample, sequenced in a study of OX40 agonist ivuxolimab in advanced cancers. Generated by immunoSEQ multiplex PCR, the TCRdb table keeps only in-frame clones and is missing some. The data show tens of thousands of clones, 85% seen once. The sample consisted of CD4+ or CD8+ T cells sorted from blood, taken in a trial of the OX40 agonist ivuxolimab. The receptors were sampled from an adult with an advanced solid tumor such as melanoma, head and neck, liver or kidney cancer. The CDR3 runs from the conserved cysteine through the conserved F or W. The D gene is left open where the match is weak.

d_call	v_call	cdr3_aa
-	TRBV19	CASSRGGNTEAFF
-	TRBV7-8	CASSLQGRVSSGNTIYF
-	TRBV10-3	CAIQFLDTQYF
-	TRBV6-1	CASSEDIRGNNQPQHF
TRBD1	TRBV2	CASTGTGGVGKTEAFF
-	TRBV7-2	CASSLLSPGGSEKLFF
-	TRBV5-6	CASSLAPGRHTEAFF
TRBD2	TRBV11-1	CASSRLAGVYNEQFF
-	TRBV28	CASTGGYGYTF
-	TRBV11-2	CASSLEGVANQPQHF
-	TRBV28	CASSSNRFSGANVLTF
-	TRBV6-1	CAARSDSRKTQYF
-	TRBV6-1	CASSSGNGNTIYF
-	TRBV6-5	CASSPRGGDTQYF
-	TRBV10-2	CASSWDSNEQFF
-	TRBV7-3	CASSLRGRPNEKLFF
TRBD1	TRBV6-6	CASLDRGGNQETQYF
-	TRBV5-6	CASSLVGATNEKLFF
TRBD1	TRBV5-6	CASSTGTGNEQFF
-	TRBV7-3	CASSLTPNYEQYF
-	TRBV11-3	CASSSGSQETQYF
-	TRBV30	CAWNGQGRNTIYF
-	TRBV19	CASSIVASTSYNEQFF
TRBD1	TRBV7-2	CASSGQGGTEAFF
-	TRBV19	CASSRWADHYGYTF
-	TRBV28	CASVGSTDTQYF
-	TRBV15	CATSRDQGTQYF
TRBD1	TRBV19	CASSVTGVGDEKLFF
-	TRBV11-3	CASSLDGFEQFF
TRBD1	TRBV27	CASSDRGYEQYF
TRBD1	TRBV5-4	CASSSVTGIAKNIQYF
-	TRBV18	CASSSLGGDEQYF
-	TRBV11-2	CASSPTGGYSGNTIYF
-	TRBV21-1	CASIRHNYGYTF
TRBD2	TRBV7-9	CASSTGRSRGTGDEQFF
-	TRBV6-1	CASTPSGASGNTIYF
-	TRBV29-1	CSGREIHRNGYTF
-	TRBV7-6	CASSLGTYNEQFF
-	TRBV19	CASTDTLNTEAFF
-	TRBV7-9	CASSLDCPGEQETQYF
-	TRBV7-8	CASSLSLGVGSRAFF
-	TRBV6-4	CASSAGMNTEAFF
TRBD2	TRBV30	CAWSSGSSTDTQYF